This T cell receptor beta chain appears in the sequencing data of a study of graft-versus-host responses after intestinal transplantation. CDR1 SGHTA and CDR2 FQGNSA come from the germline V gene. The CDR3 is 14 amino acids. Trimming removed 4 bases from V and 3 bases from J, with 13 bases in between. Repertoires were generated with immunoSEQ multiplex PCR, while TCRdb's copy carries only in-frame clones and drops some. The table includes 80,000 to 100,000 clones, around 91% detected once. This clone was seen only once. Antigen specificity is unknown. This sequence was found in a human donor who was the organ donor for an intestinal transplant. This rearrangement joins TRBV7-2 to TRBJ2-7; TRBD1 is a possible D gene (7 bases). Sequencing was performed on unstimulated CD4+ T cells sorted from spleen or lymph node cells, taken before transplant. The CDR3 coding sequence is TGTGCCAGCAGCTCGACAGGGAGGTTCTACGAGCAGTACTTC. Translation gives CASSSTGRFYEQYF.